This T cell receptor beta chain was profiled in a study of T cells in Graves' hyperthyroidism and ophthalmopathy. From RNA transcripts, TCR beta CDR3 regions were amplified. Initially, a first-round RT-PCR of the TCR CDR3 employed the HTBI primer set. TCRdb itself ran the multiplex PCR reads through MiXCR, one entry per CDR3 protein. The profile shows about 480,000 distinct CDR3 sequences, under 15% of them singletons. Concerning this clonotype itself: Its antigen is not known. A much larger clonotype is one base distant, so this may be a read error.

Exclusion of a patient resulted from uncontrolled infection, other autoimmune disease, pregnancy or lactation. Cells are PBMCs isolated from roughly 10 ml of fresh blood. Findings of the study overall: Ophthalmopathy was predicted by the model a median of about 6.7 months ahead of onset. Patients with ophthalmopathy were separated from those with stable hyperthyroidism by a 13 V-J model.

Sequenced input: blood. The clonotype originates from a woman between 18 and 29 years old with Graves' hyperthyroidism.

The chain's CDR3 is CANSSLRDPNTGELFF. The CDR3 region has the DNA TGCGCCAACAGTTCACTCCGGGACCCCAACACCGGGGAGCTGTTTTTT. The chain combines TRBV5-1 with TRBJ2-2; either TRBD1 or TRBD2 may supply D (5 bases each). Germline values: CDR1 SGHRS, CDR2 YFSETQ. This CDR3 has 16 residues. V lost 9 bases and J 2 bases, leaving 20 bases between the germline ends.